Detailed here is one T cell receptor (beta chain). RNA, once extracted, was reverse transcribed into cDNA for use as the sequencing template. Some clones are missing from TCRdb's copy, which holds only in-frame ones; the method was immunoSEQ multiplex PCR. This table has a few hundred thousand clones, about two fifths appearing once. Specified treatment: oral pan-JAK inhibitor, 5-10 mg twice daily. As part of sample collection, lesional scalp punch biopsies and peripheral blood were taken from alopecia areata patients. This specimen belongs to a study of CD8+ T cells in alopecia areata. At the level of the study: Those patients who were treated received oral tofacitinib, which was given at 5 to 10 mg twice daily for moderate-to-severe alopecia areata. For 6 to 18 months, tofacitinib was taken, and 6 months off drug followed.

The TCR sequence derives from a human donor with alopecia areata. This specimen was CD4+ T cells sorted from blood, taken at approximately week 30, from a patient treated with tofacitinib.

The CDR3 reads CASWGLLGETEAFF. Written as DNA, the CDR3 is TGTGCCAGCTGGGGACTTTTGGGTGAAACTGAAGCTTTCTTT. The chain is built from TRBV28 and TRBJ1-1, with D tentatively TRBD1 (5 bases). CDR1 MDHEN and CDR2 SYDVKM come from the germline V gene. With 8 bases removed from V and 5 bases from J, the gap between germline ends came to 18 bases. The length of the CDR3 is 14 residues. The full variable domain, with the rest looked up from reference TRBV28 and TRBJ1-1, is DVKVTQSSRYLVKRTGEKVFLECVQDMDHENMFWYRQDPGLGLRLIYFSYDVKMKEKGDIPEGYSVSREKKERFSLILESASTNQTSMYLCASWGLLGETEAFFGQGTRLTVV.